The 30 T cell receptor beta chains given below trace back to one sample, sequenced in a study of control samples from healthy donors and cancer patients. Here immunoSEQ multiplex PCR was the method, and the copy in TCRdb shows in-frame clones only, minus some. The data contain about 150,000 clones, over 90% of them singletons. The sample was blood. These receptors came from a man aged 50-59 years in good health.

The chain combines TRBV11-2 with TRBJ1-2; the match to TRBD1 covers 7 bases. CDR1 and CDR2 (germline): SGHAT, FQNNGV. The CDR3 has 16 amino acids. V shed 4 bases, J shed 4 bases, and the junction held 12 bases outside the gene matches. CDR3 coding DNA: TGTGCCAGCAGCTCTGGGACAGCCCGAGGCGGCTATGGCTACACCTTC. Its translation is CASSSGTARGGYGYTF.

The CDR3 DNA is TGTGCCAGCAGTGAAGCAGGAGGAGGTCAGCCCCAGCATTTT. As protein: CASSEAGGGQPQHF. The V and J genes are TRBV6-1 and TRBJ1-5; no definite D call. This CDR3 spans 14 amino acids. Germline V gene lookup returns CDR1 MNHNS and CDR2 SASEGT. Trimming stripped 0 bases from V and 6 bases from J, with 9 bases between.

This clone was recorded only once. The chain recombines TRBV12-5 with TRBJ2-2, with D perhaps matching TRBD1 (6 bases). Germline V lookup: CDR1 LGHNT, CDR2 FRNRAP. The ends were cut back, 3 bases at V and 5 bases at J, with 7 bases in the middle. The CDR3 consists of 13 residues. CDR3 in DNA: TGTGCTAGTGGTTTTGACAGGACCGGGGAGCTGTTTTTT. This codes for CASGFDRTGELFF.

The rearrangement joins TRBV19 to TRBJ2-2; 11 bases agree with TRBD1. Germline V CDR1 and CDR2: LNHDA, SQIVND (reference sequence). With 5 bases clipped from V and 4 bases from J, the junction kept 3 bases outside the gene matches. The CDR3 loop spans 15 amino acids. The CDR3 spells CASSGTGGSTGELFF. Here the CDR3 DNA reads TGTGCCAGTAGTGGGACAGGGGGTTCCACCGGGGAGCTGTTTTTT.

The chain uses TRBV27 and TRBJ1-5; TRBD1 matches at 9 bases. CDR1 is MNHEY, CDR2 SMNVEV, per germline (reference sequence). This CDR3 spans 13 amino acids. V lost 8 bases to trimming and J lost 7 bases; unmatched junction nucleotides: 6. The CDR3: CASSGTGRQPQHF. CDR3 nucleotide sequence: TGTGCCAGCTCCGGGACAGGGAGGCAGCCCCAGCATTTT.

The chain links TRBV6-4 to TRBJ2-1; 12 bases fit TRBD2. This CDR3 comprises 14 residues. Germline CDR1 and CDR2: MRHNA and SNTAGT. V lost 3 bases and J lost 9; bases outside the gene matches: 3. The CDR3 here is CASSEVLAGGEQFF. The CDR3 bases are TGTGCCAGCAGTGAAGTACTAGCGGGAGGTGAGCAGTTCTTC.

The J gene is TRBJ2-2, the V gene TRBV9; D might be TRBD2 (5 bases). The CDR3 spans 14 residues. CDR1 and CDR2 from the germline V gene are SGDLS and YYNGEE. The germline V and J ends were trimmed by 4 bases and 5 bases, with 12 bases remaining between them. CDR3 coding DNA: TGTGCCAGCAGCCCTAGCCCGCCGACCGGGGAGCTGTTTTTT. Protein: CASSPSPPTGELFF.

This sequence joins TRBV11-3 and TRBJ2-7; 9 positions agree with TRBD2. Germline trimming cut 4 bases from V and 4 bases from J; bases unmatched to any gene: 5. CDR1 and CDR2 (germline): SGHNT, YENEEA. This CDR3 has 14 amino acids. As DNA, the CDR3 is TGTGCCAGCAGCTATAGCGGGAGAGGGTACGAGCAGTACTTC. Translated, it gives CASSYSGRGYEQYF.

This clone was seen a handful of times. J is TRBJ1-4 and V is TRBV25-1; TRBD1 matches at 7 bases. The CDR3 totals 14 residues. The V gene end was trimmed by 4 bases and the J gene end by 7 bases; junction bases not matched to a gene: 6. Looked up from germline, CDR1 is MGHDK and CDR2 is SYGVNS. Here the CDR3 DNA reads TGTGCCAGCAGTGTGGGAGGGGGCGGTGAAAAACTGTTTTTT. This translates into CASSVGGGGEKLFF.

The V and J genes are TRBV11-1 and TRBJ2-2; D gene uncertain. Germline values: CDR1 SGHAT, CDR2 FQDESV (reference sequence). V lost 2 bases and J 4 bases, leaving 11 bases between the germline ends. The CDR3 is 15 residues long. The CDR3 spells CASSLSPGPTGELFF. CDR3 in DNA: TGTGCCAGCAGCTTAAGCCCGGGCCCCACCGGGGAGCTGTTTTTT.

The chain is built from TRBV13 and TRBJ2-3; 15 bases map to TRBD2. CDR1 is PRHDT and CDR2 is FYEKMQ in the germline V gene (reference sequence). This CDR3 has 16 amino acids. V was pared by 6 bases and J by 7 bases, with 8 bases of the junction left unmatched. The CDR3 region has the DNA TGTGCCAGCAGTCGGGGACTAGCGGGAGGAAGTAATACGCAGTATTTT. This codes for CASSRGLAGGSNTQYF.

V and J are TRBV7-9 and TRBJ2-4; perhaps TRBD1 as D (5 bases). Trimming pared 5 bases from V and 6 bases from J, leaving 8 bases between. CDR3 size: 12 residues. Germline loops: CDR1 SEHNR, CDR2 FQNEAQ (reference sequence). The CDR3 protein is CASSRDRNIQYF. CDR3 coding DNA: TGTGCCAGCAGCCGCGACAGAAACATTCAGTACTTC.

With regard to this clone: The DNA is left out, because the CDR3 cannot be placed on it with certainty; the CDR3 is given as TCRdb lists it. The chain uses TRBV28 and TRBJ1-4; the DNA was not compared with TRBD1, the D call given in the table. The CDR3 is 14 amino acids in total, end residues counted. Looked up from germline, CDR1 is MDHEN and CDR2 is SYDVKM. The CDR3 region is CASSFLAGEEKLFF.

The chain is built from TRBV11-3 and TRBJ1-1, with TRBD1 as a possible D gene (5 bases). Germline loops: CDR1 SGHNT, CDR2 YENEEA. V was clipped by 0 bases and J by 1 base, with 6 bases between them. CDR3 length equals 14 residues. CDR3 DNA sequence: TGTGCCAGCAGCTTAGACAGGGAGAACACTGAAGCTTTCTTT. This translates into CASSLDRENTEAFF.

The chain has TRBV3-1 (or the pseudogene TRBV3-2) and TRBJ1-2, with a tentative D call TRBD1 (5 bases). This CDR3 has 14 amino acids. Trimming took 0 bases from V and 8 from J, leaving 13 bases between them. Germline V CDR1 and CDR2: LGHDT, YNNKEL (reference sequence). For the CDR3, the DNA is TGTGCCAGCAGCCAAGACGGTGGGGCCCGGGGCTACACCTTC. This sequence encodes CASSQDGGARGYTF.

Only one count was recorded for this clone. The genes are TRBV2 and TRBJ1-3; no reliable D call. The CDR3 is 14 residues long. Trimming shortened V by 3 bases and J by 4 bases, and 10 bases separated the two germline ends. Per germline, CDR1 SNHLY and CDR2 FYNNEI. Written as DNA, the CDR3 is TGTGCCAGCAGTGACTGGGTAGCCGGAAACACCATATATTTT. Protein: CASSDWVAGNTIYF.

V usage is TRBV4-2 and J usage is TRBJ1-2, with 11 bases that match TRBD1. V gave up 1 base and J gave up 6 bases; unmatched junction bases: 7. CDR3 length: 16 residues. Germline V gene sequence: CDR1 LGHNA, CDR2 YNFKEQ. CDR3 sequence (DNA): TGTGCCAGCAGCCAAGGCCTCGGACAGGGGGCCGATGGCTACACCTTC. Its translation: CASSQGLGQGADGYTF.

The CDR3 nucleotides read TGTGCCAGCAGCTTAGGGAGGGGGAGGGTCTCCTACGAGCAGTACTTC. Residues: CASSLGRGRVSYEQYF. The chain employs TRBV7-8 and TRBJ2-7, with D possibly TRBD2 on 7 matching bases. There are 16 residues in the CDR3. V lost 1 base and J 0 bases, leaving 13 bases between the germline ends. The germline V gene has CDR1 SGHVS and CDR2 FQNEAQ.

The chain links TRBV5-1 to TRBJ1-1; D is possibly TRBD1 (6 bases). Germline V gives CDR1 SGHRS, CDR2 YFSETQ. CDR3 length equals 14 residues. V gave up 0 bases and J gave up 4 bases, with 10 bases separating them. The DNA for the CDR3 is TGCGCCAGCAGCTTGGACAGGGCCGGCACTGAAGCTTTCTTT. Translated, it gives CASSLDRAGTEAFF.

This chain uses TRBV18 with TRBJ1-1; possibly TRBD1 for D (5 bases). Trimming took off 3 bases at V and 1 base at J, with 18 bases between the two ends. This CDR3 is built from 17 residues. Per the germline V gene, CDR1 is KGHSH and CDR2 is LQKENI. The CDR3 sequence is CASSPRGGELKNTEAFF. Here the CDR3 DNA reads TGTGCCAGCTCACCCCGGGGCGGGGAATTGAAGAACACTGAAGCTTTCTTT. Together with reference TRBV18 and TRBJ1-1, the CDR3 gives the full variable domain: NAGVMQNPRHLVRRRGQEARLRCSPMKGHSHVYWYRQLPEEGLKFMVYLQKENIIDESGMPKERFSAEFPKEGPSILRIQQVVRGDSAAYFCASSPRGGELKNTEAFFGQGTRLTVV.

The CDR3: CASSLVGTLKYNEQFF. The CDR3 DNA reads TGTGCCAGCAGCTTAGTTGGTACTCTAAAATACAATGAGCAGTTCTTC. The chain has TRBV11-2 and TRBJ2-1; D not certain. The germline V gene encodes CDR1 SGHAT and CDR2 FQNNGV. This CDR3 has 16 amino acids. The V gene lost 1 base and the J gene lost 4 bases, with 14 bases spanning the gap.

The gene calls are TRBV2 and TRBJ1-1; D is ambiguous. V was shortened by 1 base and J by 7 bases, with 7 bases between the two germline ends. This CDR3 is built from 12 residues. In germline, CDR1 is SNHLY, CDR2 FYNNEI. The CDR3 spells CASSEGGNEAFF. The DNA of the CDR3 is TGTGCCAGCAGTGAAGGCGGGAATGAAGCTTTCTTT.

This clone showed up just once. J is TRBJ2-5 and V is TRBV6-6, with D perhaps matching TRBD1 or TRBD2 (5 bases each). Per germline, CDR1 MNHNY and CDR2 SVGAGI (reference sequence). V was trimmed by 5 bases and J by 2 bases, leaving 12 bases between them. This CDR3 has 14 residues. The CDR3 sequence is CASSPGPRQETQYF. The DNA of the CDR3 is TGTGCCAGCAGTCCGGGACCCAGACAAGAGACCCAGTACTTC.

The chain uses TRBV27 and TRBJ1-5; no clear D. The CDR3 has 14 amino acids. V was clipped by 3 bases and J by 0 bases, with 6 bases between them. The germline gives CDR1 MNHEY, CDR2 SMNVEV (reference sequence). Here the CDR3 reads CASSFRYSNQPQHF. The CDR3, as DNA: TGTGCCAGCAGTTTCAGGTATAGCAATCAGCCCCAGCATTTT.

The chain is built from TRBV6-5 and TRBJ1-1; D uncertain. The CDR3 spans 12 residues. V was clipped by 6 bases and J by 3 bases, with 8 bases between them. Germline V gives CDR1 MNHEY, CDR2 SVGAGI. The CDR3 coding sequence is TGTGCCAGCAGGCGCCCTTACACTGAAGCTTTCTTT. Its protein product is CASRRPYTEAFF.

This clone was found once. The rearrangement uses TRBV11-1 and TRBJ2-5, with 8 bases identical to TRBD1. This CDR3 is 13 amino acids long. Trimming took 3 bases from V and 13 from J; bases not matched to a gene: 10. The germline gives CDR1 SGHAT, CDR2 FQDESV (reference sequence). The CDR3 nucleotides read TGTGCCAGCAGCTTGGAGGCAGGGGGCGAGGGGTACTTC. Amino acid sequence: CASSLEAGGEGYF.

The chain is built from TRBV27 and TRBJ2-5; 14 bases align to TRBD2. Germline CDR1 is MNHEY and CDR2 is SMNVEV (reference sequence). Trimming at V came to 0 bases and at J to 6 bases, leaving 3 bases not matched to a gene. CDR3 length: 16 amino acids. CDR3 amino acids: CASSLSGTSGSKTQYF. The CDR3 nucleotides are TGTGCCAGCAGTTTATCGGGGACTAGCGGGAGTAAGACCCAGTACTTC.

The V and J genes are TRBV5-4 and TRBJ2-1; TRBD2 matches at 11 bases. Per the germline V gene, CDR1 is SGHNT and CDR2 is YYREEE (reference sequence). The CDR3 covers 15 residues. V shed 3 bases, J shed 2 bases, and the junction held 1 base outside the gene matches. CDR3 residues: CASSSSGRPYNEQFF. CDR3 coding DNA: TGTGCCAGCAGCTCTAGCGGGAGGCCCTACAATGAGCAGTTCTTC.

The chain carries TRBV7-6 and TRBJ1-3; tentative D call: TRBD1 (5 bases). The CDR3 has 18 residues. V was shortened by 2 bases and J by 2 bases, with 19 bases between the two germline ends. The germline CDR1 and CDR2 sequences are SGHVS and FNYEAQ. The CDR3 sequence is CASSLSYWQGSAGNTIYF. Here the CDR3 DNA reads TGTGCCAGCAGCTTATCGTATTGGCAGGGAAGCGCTGGAAACACCATATATTTT.

This clone was detected only once. V and J are TRBV5-1 and TRBJ2-5; 8 bases agree with TRBD1. The germline V gene encodes CDR1 SGHRS and CDR2 YFSETQ. The CDR3 sequence is 14 residues long. V lost 2 bases, J lost 5 bases, and 5 bases stayed unmatched. The CDR3 loop is CASSLQGGVETQYF. The CDR3 nucleotides read TGCGCCAGCAGCTTACAGGGGGGAGTGGAGACCCAGTACTTC.